The 24 T cell receptor beta chains presented below share a single source sample, sequenced in a study of blood T cell repertoires in COVID-19. Here immunoSEQ multiplex PCR was the method, and the copy in TCRdb shows in-frame clones only, minus some. This sample yields 250,000 to 300,000 clones, of which around 90% are seen a single time; roughly 3.6% belongs to the top ten. Specimen: peripheral blood. The receptors stem from a woman between 35 and 50 years old with acute or convalescent COVID-19.

The chain couples TRBV3-1 (or the pseudogene TRBV3-2) to TRBJ2-5; 9 nucleotides agree with TRBD2. The germline gives CDR1 LGHDT, CDR2 YNNKEL (reference sequence). V lost 3 bases to trimming and J lost 3 bases; unmatched junction nucleotides: 20. The CDR3 is 20 amino acids. The CDR3 is CASSHEGFLAGGPYKETQYF. The CDR3 bases are TGTGCCAGCAGCCATGAGGGGTTTTTGGCGGGGGGGCCCTACAAAGAGACCCAGTACTTC.

This clone appeared a single time. The chain carries TRBV6-1 and TRBJ2-7; possible D gene TRBD2, 7 bases. Trimming removed 2 bases at V and 4 bases at J, with 24 bases between. Per germline, CDR1 MNHNS and CDR2 SASEGT. The CDR3 is made up of 18 amino acids. The CDR3 coding sequence is TGTGCCAGCAGTGAATCAAAGGGGGAGGGTCACCCTTTATACGAGCAGTACGTC. Encoded protein: CASSESKGEGHPLYEQYV.

The rearrangement links TRBV11-2 to TRBJ2-5; TRBD2 matches at 7 bases. After removal of 4 bases from V and 5 bases from J, the junction contained 16 bases not matched to a gene. CDR3 size: 17 residues. Looked up from germline, CDR1 is SGHAT and CDR2 is FQNNGV. The CDR3: CASSYPLGGKPSETQYF. The CDR3 coding sequence is TGTGCCAGCAGCTACCCCCTCGGGGGGAAACCCAGCGAGACCCAGTACTTC. Filled out from reference TRBV11-2 and TRBJ2-5, the complete variable domain reads EAGVAQSPRYKIIEKRQSVAFWCNPISGHATLYWYQQILGQGPKLLIQFQNNGVVDDSQLPKDRFSAERLKGVDSTLKIQPAKLEDSAVYLCASSYPLGGKPSETQYFGPGTRLLVL.

V gene TRBV5-1 combines with J gene TRBJ2-3, with 8 positions matching TRBD2. The ends lost 4 bases at V and 2 bases at J; junction bases unmatched: 9. The CDR3 extends over 16 amino acids. CDR1 is SGHRS, CDR2 YFSETQ, per germline. The CDR3 reads CASSAAAGGSTDTQYF. In DNA, the CDR3 is TGCGCCAGCAGCGCCGCTGCGGGGGGATCCACAGATACGCAGTATTTT.

The rearrangement links TRBV2 to TRBJ1-2; D may be TRBD1 (5 bases). The CDR3 extends over 13 amino acids. Trimming removed 8 bases at V and 2 bases at J, with 12 bases between. Germline loops: CDR1 SNHLY, CDR2 FYNNEI. This chain's CDR3 is CASGRGRNYGYTF. The CDR3, as DNA: TGTGCCAGCGGGCGGGGACGGAACTATGGCTACACCTTC.

This clone was seen only once. V and J are TRBV4-1 and TRBJ2-2, with D hard to call. Germline CDR1 and CDR2: MGHRA and YSYEKL. Trimming stripped 0 bases from V and 5 bases from J, with 16 bases between. The CDR3 has 17 amino acids. DNA for the CDR3: TGCGCCAGCAGCCAAGATTTACGATCGGGTCGGACCGGGGAGCTGTTTTTT. It specifies CASSQDLRSGRTGELFF.

This clone was seen just once. The chain carries TRBV7-2 and TRBJ1-6; D perhaps matches TRBD1 (5 bases). Germline V CDR1 and CDR2: SGHTA, FQGNSA. This CDR3 has 15 residues. V was clipped by 5 bases and J by 7 bases, with 15 bases between them. DNA for the CDR3: TGTGCCAGCAGCCCTCTTACAGGAGTCAATTCACCCCTCCACTTT. It codes for CASSPLTGVNSPLHF.

In nucleotides, the CDR3 is TGTGCCATCAGTGAGACAGGAAAACTGTTTTTT. Protein product: CAISETGKLFF. This chain links TRBV10-3 with TRBJ1-4; tentative D call: TRBD1 (5 bases). The CDR3 loop spans 11 amino acids. V was pared by 2 bases and J by 10 bases, with 5 bases between. Germline lookup yields CDR1 ENHRY and CDR2 SYGVKD.

The chain is built from TRBV30 and TRBJ2-5; a possible D gene is TRBD1 (5 bases). Germline loops: CDR1 GTSNPN, CDR2 SVGIG (reference sequence). Trimming left V 6 bases short and J 5 bases short, with 16 bases between. The CDR3 totals 13 residues. The CDR3 nucleotides are TGTGCCTGCCTCAAAGGGGCTGGGGAGACCCAGTACTTC. Its translation: CACLKGAGETQYF.

This chain joins TRBV4-1 and TRBJ2-5; 8 bases align to TRBD1. Germline CDR1 and CDR2: MGHRA and YSYEKL. With 4 bases clipped from V and 2 bases from J, the junction kept 9 bases outside the gene matches. The CDR3 is made up of 16 amino acids. The CDR3 sequence: CASSPSGGAGQETQYF. In nucleotides, the CDR3 is TGCGCCAGCAGCCCATCAGGGGGCGCAGGTCAAGAGACCCAGTACTTC.

The gene calls are TRBV4-1 and TRBJ2-3, with TRBD2 matching 7 bases. The germline CDR1 and CDR2 sequences are MGHRA and YSYEKL. This CDR3 spans 15 amino acids. V shed 1 base, J shed 1 base, and the junction held 2 bases outside the gene matches. The CDR3 DNA sequence: TGCGCCAGCAGCCAAGTGGGGGGGGGCACAGATACGCAGTATTTT. This translates into CASSQVGGGTDTQYF.

This chain connects TRBV5-4 to TRBJ1-3; 8 positions agree with TRBD1. CDR1 and CDR2 (germline): SGHNT, YYREEE (reference sequence). With V trimmed by 2 bases and J by 2 bases, 3 bases remained unmatched. This CDR3 has 15 residues. CDR3 sequence (DNA): TGTGCCAGCAGCTTCAACAGGGGGACTGGAAACACCATATATTTT. Translation: CASSFNRGTGNTIYF. Full variable domain (remainder filled in from reference TRBV5-4 and TRBJ1-3): ETGVTQSPTHLIKTRGQQVTLRCSSQSGHNTVSWYQQALGQGPQFIFQYYREEENGRGNFPPRFSGLQFPNYSSELNVNALELDDSALYLCASSFNRGTGNTIYFGEGSWLTVV.

The chain is built from TRBV4-1 and TRBJ2-1; 7 bases are shared with TRBD1. CDR3 length: 15 amino acids. Per germline, CDR1 MGHRA and CDR2 YSYEKL. V was pared by 4 bases and J by 5 bases, with 8 bases of the junction left unmatched. CDR3: CASSPGTVNNNEQFF. In DNA, the CDR3 is TGCGCCAGCAGCCCGGGGACAGTTAACAACAATGAGCAGTTCTTC.

The chain uses TRBV19 and TRBJ1-3; 8 nucleotides match TRBD1. The CDR3 is 18 amino acids. The V and J ends lost 6 bases and 7 bases, in that order; junction bases with no gene match: 20. Germline loops: CDR1 LNHDA, CDR2 SQIVND (reference sequence). The DNA for the CDR3 is TGTGCCAGTAGCCCTACGCCCCGGACAGGGAGCGAAAGCAACACCATATATTTT. Its translation: CASSPTPRTGSESNTIYF.

This sequence joins TRBV2 and TRBJ2-7; TRBD2 agrees at 7 bases. Germline values: CDR1 SNHLY, CDR2 FYNNEI. The CDR3 loop spans 15 amino acids. With 7 bases clipped from V and 6 bases from J, the junction kept 15 bases outside the gene matches. The CDR3 sequence: CASTVDGGSGGEQYV. The CDR3 bases are TGTGCCAGCACCGTCGACGGGGGGAGCGGCGGCGAGCAGTACGTC.

This chain connects TRBV15 to TRBJ1-2; D is ambiguous. Trimming removed 0 bases at V and 0 bases at J, with 11 bases between. CDR3 length equals 16 residues. Germline V gives CDR1 LNHNV, CDR2 YYDKDF (reference sequence). CDR3 bases: TGTGCCACCAGCAGAGATACGGTCGAGACTAACTATGGCTACACCTTC. Translation: CATSRDTVETNYGYTF.

The V gene is TRBV9, the J gene TRBJ1-2; 10 bases agree with TRBD1. Germline CDR1 and CDR2: SGDLS and YYNGEE. The trim removed 3 bases at V and 6 bases at J, leaving 8 bases unmatched. The CDR3 runs to 15 residues. The CDR3 DNA sequence: TGTGCCAGCAGCGCCCCCAGACAGGGGGCTCATGGCTACACCTTC. Amino acid sequence: CASSAPRQGAHGYTF.

The gene calls are TRBV10-1 and TRBJ2-1; TRBD2 is a possible D gene (6 bases). The V end was cut by 5 bases, the J end by 8 bases, with 19 bases between. The germline CDR1 and CDR2 sequences are WNHNN and SYGVQD (reference sequence). The length of the CDR3 is 15 residues. The DNA of the CDR3 is TGCGCCAGCAGTCGCGGGACTCGCTCTATGGATGAGCAGTTCTTC. It codes for CASSRGTRSMDEQFF.

The chain combines TRBV19 with TRBJ1-5, with D uncertain. CDR1 and CDR2 (germline): LNHDA, SQIVND (reference sequence). Between the trimmed V and J ends, which lost 4 bases and 7 bases, there was a span of 11 bases. This CDR3 is 13 amino acids long. The chain's CDR3 is CASSNAERQPQHF. The CDR3 nucleotides read TGTGCCAGTAGTAACGCTGAGCGGCAGCCCCAGCATTTT. Full variable domain (rest looked up from reference TRBV19 and TRBJ1-5): DGGITQSPKYLFRKEGQNVTLSCEQNLNHDAMYWYRQDPGQGLRLIYYSQIVNDFQKGDIAEGYSVSREKKESFPLTVTSAQKNPTAFYLCASSNAERQPQHFGDGTRLSIL.

The chain carries TRBV9 and TRBJ2-3, with 7 bases identical to TRBD2. The V segment lost 3 bases and the J segment 7 bases; nucleotides outside the gene matches: 8. Germline loops: CDR1 SGDLS, CDR2 YYNGEE. The CDR3 is 14 residues long. The CDR3 DNA follows: TGTGCCAGCAGCGGGAGCGCCGGGGGGAATACGCAGTATTTT. It specifies CASSGSAGGNTQYF.

The chain joins TRBV19 to TRBJ2-5, with 11 bases that match TRBD2. V was pared by 10 bases and J by 3 bases, with 10 bases of the junction left unmatched. The CDR3 spans 15 residues. CDR1 and CDR2 from the germline V gene are LNHDA and SQIVND (reference sequence). Here the CDR3 reads CATCGLAGGEETQYF. Here the CDR3 DNA reads TGTGCCACTTGTGGATTAGCGGGGGGGGAAGAGACCCAGTACTTC. Supplemented by reference TRBV19 and TRBJ2-5, the full variable domain reads DGGITQSPKYLFRKEGQNVTLSCEQNLNHDAMYWYRQDPGQGLRLIYYSQIVNDFQKGDIAEGYSVSREKKESFPLTVTSAQKNPTAFYLCATCGLAGGEETQYFGPGTRLLVL.

This clone was seen a handful of times. The rearrangement uses TRBV5-1 and TRBJ2-2; TRBD2 agrees at 15 bases. Losses at the gene ends were 9 bases for V and 3 bases for J; bases not matched to a gene: 9. From germline, CDR1 is SGHRS and CDR2 YFSETQ. CDR3 length: 17 amino acids. CDR3 sequence (DNA): TGCGCCACCAAATGGACTAGCGGGGGGGCCGACACCGGGGAGCTGTTTTTT. As protein: CATKWTSGGADTGELFF. The variable domain in full, completed from reference TRBV5-1 and TRBJ2-2, reads KAGVTQTPRYLIKTRGQQVTLSCSPISGHRSVSWYQQTPGQGLQFLFEYFSETQRNKGNFPGRFSGRQFSNSRSEMNVSTLELGDSALYLCATKWTSGGADTGELFFGEGSRLTVL.

This chain links TRBV21-1 with TRBJ2-7; the table's D call, TRBD1, has no DNA check behind it. TRBV21-1 is listed as a pseudogene. CDR3 size: 17 residues. CDR3 DNA: TGTGCCAGCATCACAAATGGGCGGACAGCAAGCTCCTACGAGCAGTACGTC. Translation: CASITNGRTASSYEQYV.

This sequence joins TRBV12-5 and TRBJ2-1; 7 nucleotides line up with TRBD2. Trimming removed 4 bases from V and 2 bases from J; junction bases left unmatched: 5. Germline CDR1 is LGHNT and CDR2 is FRNRAP. The CDR3 totals 15 residues. DNA for the CDR3: TGTGCTAGTGGTTCCTGGGGGGGGGCCTACAATGAGCAGTTCTTC. It is translated as CASGSWGGAYNEQFF.